This T cell receptor (beta chain) was captured in a study of metastatic and nonmetastatic thyroid tumors. This clone was detected many times. At the DNA level, this CDR3 is encoded by other sequences in the same sample as well. Per germline, CDR1 SNHLY and CDR2 FYNNEI. The CDR3 sequence is 12 residues long. Trimming cost V 3 bases and J 4 bases, with 5 bases left between them. Via MiXCR, TCRdb re-called the PCR reads. Altogether roughly 72,000 clones are present, 18% being singletons, with the ten largest covering around 13%. Ahead of thyroid surgery, no patient had received treatment of any kind. The origin of this receptor is a female donor with papillary thyroid cancer or a benign thyroid nodule (not recorded which). Some clones in this sample may be carry-over from other donors' samples. Sequenced input: blood. The V gene is TRBV2, the J gene TRBJ2-3, with D hard to call. CDR3 loop: CASSDTSDTQYF. The CDR3 nucleotides are TGTGCCAGCAGTGACACATCAGATACGCAGTATTTT.